This TCR beta chain comes out of a study of T cell repertoires in cytomegalovirus infection. On the study more broadly: Epitope selection comprised recently identified HLA-C-restricted CMV epitopes and well-studied HLA-B-restricted CMV epitopes. Public TCR beta signatures indicated both CMV infection and matching HLA type. Findings of the study overall: HLA-C-restricted CMV-specific TCR beta clonotypes prevailed in the ex vivo response. Frequencies of public TCR beta families were cumulated, and this identified carriers of CMV plus the relevant HLA.

This clonotype was picked up many times. Its antigen is as yet unknown. TCRdb called the reads again in MiXCR, with one record for every CDR3 protein. The sample consists of roughly 90,000 distinct CDR3 sequences, around 25% of them appearing once. The junction had 5 bases not matched to a gene; V was cut back by 5 bases and J by 10 bases. There are 14 residues in the CDR3. From germline, CDR1 is SGHTA and CDR2 FQGNSA. The material sequenced was CD8+ T cells from cultured PBMCs, taken from culture after CMV antigen stimulation. This clonotype was obtained from a human donor in good health (CMV status not recorded). Some clones in this sample may be carry-over from other donors' samples. This chain uses TRBV7-2 with TRBJ2-1; 13 bases map to TRBD2. The chain's CDR3 is CASSPGLAGAEQFF. In DNA form, the CDR3 reads TGTGCCAGCAGCCCAGGACTAGCGGGAGCAGAGCAGTTCTTC. The entire variable domain, with the rest obtained from reference TRBV7-2 and TRBJ2-1, is as follows: GAGVSQSPSNKVTEKGKDVELRCDPISGHTALYWYRQSLGQGLEFLIYFQGNSAPDKSGLPSDRFSAERTGGSVSTLTIQRTQQEDSAVYLCASSPGLAGAEQFFGPGTRLTVL.